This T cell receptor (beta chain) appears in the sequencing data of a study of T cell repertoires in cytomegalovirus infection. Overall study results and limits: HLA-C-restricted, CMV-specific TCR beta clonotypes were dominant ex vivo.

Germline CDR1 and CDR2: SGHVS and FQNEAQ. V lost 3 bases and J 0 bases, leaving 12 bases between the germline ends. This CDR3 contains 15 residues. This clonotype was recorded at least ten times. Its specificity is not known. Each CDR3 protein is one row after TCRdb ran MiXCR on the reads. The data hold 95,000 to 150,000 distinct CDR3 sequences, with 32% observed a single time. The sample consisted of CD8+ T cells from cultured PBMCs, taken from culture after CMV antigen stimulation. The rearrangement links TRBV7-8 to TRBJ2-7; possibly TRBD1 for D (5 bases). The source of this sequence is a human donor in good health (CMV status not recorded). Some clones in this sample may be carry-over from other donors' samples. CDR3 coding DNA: TGTGCCAGCAGCTTCCCAGGGCGGAGCTCCTACGAGCAGTACTTC. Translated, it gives CASSFPGRSSYEQYF.